One sample yielded the 18 T cell receptor beta chains listed below, sequenced in a study of response to subunit inactivated influenza vaccine. MiXCR, run by TCRdb on the RT-PCR reads, gives a single entry per CDR3 protein. The sample yields hundreds of thousands of distinct CDR3 sequences, 18% seen once. Material: PBMCs from blood, obtained about 5 days after vaccination. Source of these receptors: a man aged 45-60 years who received an inactivated influenza vaccine.

In its sample, this clonotype was seen a few times. The chain links TRBV7-2 to TRBJ2-3, with unresolved D. The germline gives CDR1 SGHTA, CDR2 FQGNSA. The CDR3 extends over 14 amino acids. Trimming cost V 4 bases and J 4 bases, with 12 bases left between them. CDR3 residues: CASSSGPVSDTQYF. In nucleotides, the CDR3 is TGTGCCAGCAGCTCTGGACCGGTTTCAGATACGCAGTATTTT.

The chain carries TRBV24-1 and TRBJ1-1; D may be TRBD1 (5 bases). The V gene lost 7 bases and the J gene lost 4 bases, with 12 bases spanning the gap. In germline, CDR1 is KGHDR, CDR2 SFDVKD. The CDR3 covers 13 residues. The CDR3: CATSAGSTTEAFF. CDR3 nucleotides: TGTGCCACCAGCGCAGGGTCAACCACTGAAGCTTTCTTT.

About this clonotype itself: This may arise from a read error, as a much more abundant clone is one base away. The rearrangement links TRBV25-1 to TRBJ2-7; D is unclear. Trimming took off 6 bases at V and 0 bases at J, with 9 bases between the two ends. The CDR3 is 13 residues long. Germline V gene lookup returns CDR1 MGHDK and CDR2 SYGVNS. The CDR3 region is CASRRPDSYEQYF. For the CDR3, the DNA is TGTGCCAGCAGAAGGCCAGACTCCTACGAGCAGTACTTC.

This clonotype was counted many times. V gene TRBV20-1 combines with J gene TRBJ2-1, with TRBD1 as a possible D gene (5 bases). This CDR3 contains 14 residues. Germline V gene lookup returns CDR1 DFQATT and CDR2 SNEGSKA (reference sequence). The ends were cut back, 1 base at V and 2 bases at J, with 9 bases in the middle. The CDR3 DNA reads TGCAGTGCTAGAGGGGGCGCCACCTACAATGAGCAGTTCTTC. Translated: CSARGGATYNEQFF.

This clonotype appeared many times. This sequence joins TRBV20-1 and TRBJ2-5, with D maybe TRBD2 (6 bases). Germline V lookup: CDR1 DFQATT, CDR2 SNEGSKA (reference sequence). The CDR3 consists of 12 residues. V was shortened by 7 bases and J by 2 bases, with 11 bases between the two germline ends. CDR3 DNA: TGCAGTGGGAGGACTACACAAGAGACCCAGTACTTC. It yields the protein CSGRTTQETQYF.

The sample holds a few counts of this clonotype. The chain employs TRBV20-1 and TRBJ2-7, with 13 positions matching TRBD2. CDR1 DFQATT and CDR2 SNEGSKA come from the germline V gene (reference sequence). V trimming: 6 bases; J trimming: 2 bases; junction bases outside the gene matches: 4. The length of the CDR3 is 14 residues. The CDR3 protein is CSAKTSGRTYEQYF. CDR3 bases: TGCAGTGCCAAGACTAGCGGGAGGACCTACGAGCAGTACTTC.

The sample holds many counts of this clonotype. The CDR3 DNA follows: TGTGCCAGCACCTTGGGACAAATTAATTCACCCCTCCACTTT. Translation: CASTLGQINSPLHF. This chain joins TRBV12-3 or TRBV12-4 and TRBJ1-6, with a weak D call TRBD1 (6 bases). The CDR3 consists of 14 residues. The V gene lost 7 bases and the J gene lost 6 bases, with 13 bases spanning the gap.

The rearrangement joins TRBV20-1 to TRBJ1-2; 7 bases agree with TRBD1. CDR1 is DFQATT and CDR2 is SNEGSKA in the germline V gene (reference sequence). This CDR3 comprises 15 residues. With 1 base clipped from V and 4 bases from J, the junction kept 9 bases outside the gene matches. The chain's CDR3 is CSARAQQGGVYGYTF. In nucleotides, the CDR3 is TGCAGTGCTAGAGCCCAGCAGGGGGGGGTCTATGGCTACACCTTC.

This clonotype was seen a handful of times. The V and J genes are TRBV9 and TRBJ2-1; 13 nucleotides agree with TRBD2. V lost 2 bases and J lost 5; bases outside the gene matches: 7. This CDR3 is built from 17 residues. Germline CDR1 SGDLS, CDR2 YYNGEE. CDR3 loop: CASSVRLAGGVDNEQFF. CDR3 DNA: TGTGCCAGCAGCGTCCGACTAGCGGGAGGTGTTGACAATGAGCAGTTCTTC. Full variable domain (rest looked up from reference TRBV9 and TRBJ2-1): DSGVTQTPKHLITATGQRVTLRCSPRSGDLSVYWYQQSLDQGLQFLIQYYNGEERAKGNILERFSAQQFPDLHSELNLSSLELGDSALYFCASSVRLAGGVDNEQFFGPGTRLTVL.

V is TRBV5-1 and J is TRBJ1-2, with D possibly TRBD1 on 6 matching bases. The V end lost 4 bases, the J end lost 5 bases, and 15 bases lay between the germline ends. This CDR3 spans 14 amino acids. The V gene's germline CDR1 is SGHRS and CDR2 YFSETQ. CDR3 nucleotide sequence: TGCGCCAGCAGCATTGGACAGACCTCTTATGGCTACACCTTC. Protein sequence: CASSIGQTSYGYTF. Drawing the rest from reference TRBV5-1 and TRBJ1-2, the complete variable domain is KAGVTQTPRYLIKTRGQQVTLSCSPISGHRSVSWYQQTPGQGLQFLFEYFSETQRNKGNFPGRFSGRQFSNSRSEMNVSTLELGDSALYLCASSIGQTSYGYTFGSGTRLTVV.

This clonotype appeared a few times. The V call is TRBV5-5, the J call TRBJ1-2; no reliable D call. V dropped 3 bases and J dropped 0 bases, with 9 bases sitting between them. Germline lookup yields CDR1 SGHKS and CDR2 YYEKEE (reference sequence). There are 14 residues in the CDR3. In nucleotides, the CDR3 is TGTGCCAGCAGCTCGACGTCCTCTAACTATGGCTACACCTTC. It translates to CASSSTSSNYGYTF.

The chain employs TRBV12-3 or TRBV12-4 and TRBJ1-3, with 9 positions matching TRBD1. V shed 7 bases and J 4 bases; nucleotides not matched to a gene: 5. This CDR3 is built from 14 residues. The CDR3 is CASTRTGDGNTIYF. CDR3 DNA sequence: TGTGCCAGCACTAGGACAGGGGACGGAAACACCATATATTTT.

CDR3 in amino acids: CASSLSEETQYF. The CDR3 nucleotides are TGCGCCAGCAGCTTGTCAGAAGAGACCCAGTACTTC. The chain employs TRBV5-1 and TRBJ2-5; no definite D call. Looked up from germline, CDR1 is SGHRS and CDR2 is YFSETQ. V was cut by 1 base and J by 3 bases, with 4 bases left in between. CDR3 size: 12 residues. Full variable domain (remainder filled in from reference TRBV5-1 and TRBJ2-5): KAGVTQTPRYLIKTRGQQVTLSCSPISGHRSVSWYQQTPGQGLQFLFEYFSETQRNKGNFPGRFSGRQFSNSRSEMNVSTLELGDSALYLCASSLSEETQYFGPGTRLLVL.

This clonotype was seen at least ten times. V is TRBV6-1 and J is TRBJ2-1; TRBD1 might be the D (5 bases). This CDR3 has 15 amino acids. V dropped 6 bases and J dropped 0 bases, with 12 bases sitting between them. The germline CDR1 and CDR2 sequences are MNHNS and SASEGT. The CDR3 is CASRSDSFSYNEQFF. The CDR3 nucleotides read TGTGCCAGCAGGAGTGACAGCTTCTCCTACAATGAGCAGTTCTTC.

The CDR3 loop reads CSVVYGTSGYNEQFF. CDR3 sequence (DNA): TGCAGCGTTGTATATGGTACTAGCGGTTACAATGAGCAGTTCTTC. This chain links TRBV29-1 with TRBJ2-1, with 8 bases that match TRBD2. The junction had 9 bases not matched to a gene; V was cut back by 4 bases and J by 4 bases. Germline lookup yields CDR1 SQVTM and CDR2 ANQGSEA. The CDR3 consists of 15 residues.

The V and J genes are TRBV18 and TRBJ2-7, with 8 bases that match TRBD2. CDR1 KGHSH and CDR2 LQKENI come from the germline V gene. Germline trimming cut 3 bases from V and 7 bases from J; bases unmatched to any gene: 5. This CDR3 contains 13 residues. CDR3 region: CASSPYGRGEQYF. The DNA for the CDR3 is TGTGCCAGCTCACCTTACGGGAGGGGTGAGCAGTACTTC.

The rearrangement links TRBV5-1 to TRBJ2-1, with D possibly TRBD1 on 6 matching bases. There are 13 residues in the CDR3. Deletions cut 4 bases from V and 6 bases from J, with 11 bases between. Germline V CDR1 and CDR2: SGHRS, YFSETQ. The CDR3 DNA follows: TGCGCCAGCAGCAAAGGACAGATCAATGAGCAGTTCTTC. As protein: CASSKGQINEQFF.

This clonotype came up a few times. The V call is TRBV29-1, the J call TRBJ2-2; perhaps TRBD2 as D (5 bases). Germline V gives CDR1 SQVTM, CDR2 ANQGSEA. Trimming pared 6 bases from V and 0 bases from J, leaving 20 bases between. The CDR3 runs to 17 residues. This CDR3 reads CSVRRQRTHPNTGELFF. The CDR3, as DNA: TGCAGCGTCCGCCGGCAGCGGACTCATCCGAACACCGGGGAGCTGTTTTTT.